The next 5 T cell receptor beta chains were all read from a single sample in a study of T cell repertoires in cytomegalovirus infection. These TCRs are of unknown antigen specificity. One entry per CDR3 protein results from TCRdb running MiXCR on the reads. The repertoire consists of around 750,000 distinct CDR3 sequences, with 32% occurring once and the leading ten covering around 12%. This specimen was cultured CD8+ T cells from PBMCs, taken from culture after CMV antigen stimulation. These receptors originate from a human donor in good health (CMV status not recorded). Some clones in this sample may be carry-over from other donors' samples.

The sample holds many counts of this clonotype. The chain carries TRBV4-1 and TRBJ2-7, with TRBD1 identical over 12 bases. CDR1 and CDR2 from the germline V gene are MGHRA and YSYEKL. The CDR3 is made up of 16 amino acids. V shed 4 bases, J shed 6 bases, and the junction held 10 bases outside the gene matches. The CDR3 is CASSLTPGQGAAEQYF. The CDR3 DNA sequence: TGCGCCAGCAGCCTCACCCCGGGACAGGGGGCGGCCGAGCAGTACTTC.

This clonotype turned up a few times. This chain connects TRBV6-2 or TRBV6-3 to TRBJ2-1; 7 bases fit TRBD1. The CDR3 sequence is 15 residues long. Trimming cost V 4 bases and J 3 bases; bases outside gene matches: 6. The V gene's germline CDR1 is MNHEY and CDR2 SVGEGT. The CDR3 region is CASSFGTVFYNEQFF. CDR3 sequence (DNA): TGTGCCAGCAGTTTCGGGACAGTATTCTACAATGAGCAGTTCTTC.

In this sample, this clonotype turned up a few times. The rearrangement uses TRBV12-3 or TRBV12-4 and TRBJ2-5; 7 nucleotides match TRBD1. After removal of 5 bases from V and 5 bases from J, the junction contained 11 bases not matched to a gene. The CDR3 runs to 15 residues. The CDR3 here is CASSPFEGAYETQYF. DNA of the CDR3: TGTGCCAGCAGTCCTTTCGAGGGGGCGTATGAGACCCAGTACTTC.

This clonotype showed up just a few times. This chain connects TRBV11-1 to TRBJ2-7; TRBD2 agrees at 7 bases. J lost 2 bases, V lost 5 bases, and 6 bases had no gene match. The CDR3 runs to 14 residues. Germline V gene data show CDR1 as SGHAT and CDR2 as FQDESV (reference sequence). The CDR3: CASSPSSGPYEQYF. CDR3 nucleotides: TGTGCCAGCAGCCCCTCTAGCGGCCCCTACGAGCAGTACTTC. The variable domain in full, completed from reference TRBV11-1 and TRBJ2-7, reads EAEVAQSPRYKITEKSQAVAFWCDPISGHATLYWYRQILGQGPELLVQFQDESVVDDSQLPKDRFSAERLKGVDSTLKIQPAELGDSAMYLCASSPSSGPYEQYFGPGTRLTVT.

This clonotype was seen a few times. V is TRBV7-9 and J is TRBJ2-1, with D maybe TRBD1 (6 bases). The germline V gene has CDR1 SEHNR and CDR2 FQNEAQ (reference sequence). The CDR3 totals 14 residues. Trimming pared 1 base from V and 6 bases from J, leaving 10 bases between. The CDR3: CASSLDGTLNEQFF. DNA for the CDR3: TGTGCCAGCAGCTTAGATGGGACACTCAATGAGCAGTTCTTC.